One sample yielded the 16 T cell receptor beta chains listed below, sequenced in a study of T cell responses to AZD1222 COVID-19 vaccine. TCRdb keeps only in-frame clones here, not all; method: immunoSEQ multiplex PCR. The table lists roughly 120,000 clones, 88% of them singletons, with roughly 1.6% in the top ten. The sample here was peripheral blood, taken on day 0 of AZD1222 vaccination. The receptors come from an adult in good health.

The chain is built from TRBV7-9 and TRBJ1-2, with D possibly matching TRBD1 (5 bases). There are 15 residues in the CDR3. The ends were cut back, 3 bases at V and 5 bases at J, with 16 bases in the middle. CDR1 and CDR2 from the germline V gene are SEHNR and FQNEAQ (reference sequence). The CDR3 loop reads CASSLDRDGLYGYTF. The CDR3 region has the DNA TGTGCCAGCAGCTTGGACCGGGACGGACTTTATGGCTACACCTTC.

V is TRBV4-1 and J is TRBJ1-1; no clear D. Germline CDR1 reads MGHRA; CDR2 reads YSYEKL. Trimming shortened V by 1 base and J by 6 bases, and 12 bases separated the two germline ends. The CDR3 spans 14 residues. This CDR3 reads CASSQVLMGAEAFF. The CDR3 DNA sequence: TGCGCCAGCAGCCAAGTATTAATGGGCGCTGAAGCTTTCTTT.

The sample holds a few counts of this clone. The CDR3 sequence: CASSLGTGPDEAFF. CDR3 nucleotide sequence: TGTGCCAGCTCACTAGGGACAGGGCCTGATGAAGCTTTCTTT. This rearrangement joins TRBV18 to TRBJ1-1, with 9 bases that match TRBD1. The CDR3 totals 14 residues. In germline, CDR1 is KGHSH, CDR2 LQKENI. The V gene end was trimmed by 4 bases and the J gene end by 7 bases; junction bases not matched to a gene: 7.

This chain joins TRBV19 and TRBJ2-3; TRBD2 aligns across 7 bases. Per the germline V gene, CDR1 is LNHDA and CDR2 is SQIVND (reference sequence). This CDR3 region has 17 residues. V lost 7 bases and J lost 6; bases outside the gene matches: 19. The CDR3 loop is CASTLKGYSGQEDTQYF. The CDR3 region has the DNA TGTGCCAGTACCCTAAAGGGGTATAGCGGGCAAGAGGATACGCAGTATTTT.

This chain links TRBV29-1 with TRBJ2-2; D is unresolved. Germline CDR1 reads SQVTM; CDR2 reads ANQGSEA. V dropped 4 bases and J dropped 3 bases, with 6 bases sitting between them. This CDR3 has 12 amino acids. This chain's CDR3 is CSVALDTGELFF. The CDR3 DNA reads TGCAGCGTTGCTCTAGACACCGGGGAGCTGTTTTTT.

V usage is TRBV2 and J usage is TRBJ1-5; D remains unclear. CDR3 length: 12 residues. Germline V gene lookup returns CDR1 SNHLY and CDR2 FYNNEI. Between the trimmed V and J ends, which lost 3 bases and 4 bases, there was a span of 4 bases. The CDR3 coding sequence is TGTGCCAGCAGTGATGGTAATCAGCCCCAGCATTTT. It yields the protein CASSDGNQPQHF.

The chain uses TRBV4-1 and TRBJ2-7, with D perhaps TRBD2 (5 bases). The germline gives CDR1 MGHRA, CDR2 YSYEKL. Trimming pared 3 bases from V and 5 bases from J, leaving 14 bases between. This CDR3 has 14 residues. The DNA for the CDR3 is TGCGCCAGCAGCCACCCCCTCTTCGGGGACGAGCAGTACTTC. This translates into CASSHPLFGDEQYF.

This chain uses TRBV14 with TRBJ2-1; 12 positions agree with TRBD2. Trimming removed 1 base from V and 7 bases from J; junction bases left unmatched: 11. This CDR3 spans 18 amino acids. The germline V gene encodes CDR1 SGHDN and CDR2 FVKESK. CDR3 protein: CASSQVTSGRVRRNEQFF. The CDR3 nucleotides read TGTGCCAGCAGCCAAGTGACTAGCGGGAGAGTCAGGAGAAATGAGCAGTTCTTC.

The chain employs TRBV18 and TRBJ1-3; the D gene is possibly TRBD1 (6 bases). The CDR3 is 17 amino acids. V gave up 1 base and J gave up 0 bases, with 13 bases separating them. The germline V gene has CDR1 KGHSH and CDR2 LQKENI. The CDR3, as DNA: TGTGCCAGCTCACCACTGGGGGGGCCGAACTCTGGAAACACCATATATTTT. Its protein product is CASSPLGGPNSGNTIYF.

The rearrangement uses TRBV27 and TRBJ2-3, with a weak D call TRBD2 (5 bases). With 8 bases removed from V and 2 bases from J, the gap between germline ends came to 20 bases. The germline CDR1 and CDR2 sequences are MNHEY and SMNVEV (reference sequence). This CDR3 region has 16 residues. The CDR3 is CASFPEWTRATDTQYF. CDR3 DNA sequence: TGTGCCAGCTTCCCTGAATGGACGCGGGCCACAGATACGCAGTATTTT.

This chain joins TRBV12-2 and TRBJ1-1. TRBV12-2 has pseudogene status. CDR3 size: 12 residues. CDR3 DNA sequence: TGTGCAAGTCGCTTAGGGGGCACTGAAGCTTTCTTT. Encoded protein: CASRLGGTEAFF.

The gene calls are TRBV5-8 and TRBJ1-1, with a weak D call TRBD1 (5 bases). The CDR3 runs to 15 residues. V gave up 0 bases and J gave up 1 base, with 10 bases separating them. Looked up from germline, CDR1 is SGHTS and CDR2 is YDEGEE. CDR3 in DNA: TGTGCCAGCAGCTTGGACGGTCAGGGGAACACTGAAGCTTTCTTT. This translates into CASSLDGQGNTEAFF.

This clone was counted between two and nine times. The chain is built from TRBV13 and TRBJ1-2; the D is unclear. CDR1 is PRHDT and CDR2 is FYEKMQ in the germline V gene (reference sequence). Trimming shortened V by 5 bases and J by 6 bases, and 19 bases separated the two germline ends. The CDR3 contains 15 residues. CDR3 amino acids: CASSTRTPQVHGYTF. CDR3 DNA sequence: TGTGCCAGCAGCACCCGGACTCCCCAGGTCCATGGCTACACCTTC.

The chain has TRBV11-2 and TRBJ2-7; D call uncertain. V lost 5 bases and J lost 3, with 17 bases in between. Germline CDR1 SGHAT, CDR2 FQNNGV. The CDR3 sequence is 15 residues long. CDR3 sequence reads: CASSPRSLPGYEQYF. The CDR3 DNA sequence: TGTGCCAGCAGCCCAAGGTCGCTCCCGGGCTACGAGCAGTACTTC.

This CDR3 reads CASSRIFRDGETQYF. The DNA of the CDR3 is TGTGCCAGCAGCAGGATTTTCAGGGATGGAGAGACCCAGTACTTC. The J gene is TRBJ2-5, the V gene TRBV21-1; TRBD1, the table's D call, was not compared with the DNA. TRBV21-1 is described as a pseudogene. CDR3 length: 15 amino acids.

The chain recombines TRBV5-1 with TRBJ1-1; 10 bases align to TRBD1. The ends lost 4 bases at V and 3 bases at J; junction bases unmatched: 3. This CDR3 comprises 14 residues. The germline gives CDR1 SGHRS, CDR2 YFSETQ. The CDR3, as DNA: TGCGCCAGCAGCCGGGACAGGGGAGACACTGAAGCTTTCTTT. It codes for CASSRDRGDTEAFF.